Below, one T cell receptor beta chain is given with its context. This record belongs to a study of blood T cell repertoires in COVID-19. Study context: Material from acute and convalescent COVID-19 was sourced from the United States, Italy and Spain. Nucleic acid was either cDNA or gDNA, and it came from T cells, B-cell-depleted T cells, or PBMCs.

Germline lookup yields CDR1 ENHRY and CDR2 SYGVKD. V shed 0 bases and J 0 bases; nucleotides not matched to a gene: 4. The CDR3 sequence is 16 residues long. Authors' data handling: Amplification from reference gene primers served as the basis for estimated nucleated cell counts. Assay used: immunoSEQ multiplex PCR; TCRdb lists only in-frame clones, some missing. V and J calls and clone size are those listed in that table; D and trimming were worked out from the DNA. The data show 200,000 to 250,000 clones, 85% to 90% seen once. This TCR was recovered from an elderly man with acute or convalescent COVID-19. This chain connects TRBV10-3 to TRBJ1-2; TRBD1 matches 7 bases. Sequencing was done on a sample of peripheral blood. The CDR3 nucleotides are TGTGCCATCAGTGAGTCGGCAGGGGGAGCTAACTATGGCTACACCTTC. Its translation: CAISESAGGANYGYTF.